This entry lists 32 T cell receptor beta chains sequenced from one sample in a study of blood T cell repertoires in COVID-19. Data came from immunoSEQ multiplex PCR; TCRdb stores just in-frame clones and leaves some out. Of 150,000 to 200,000 clones in the sample, about nine tenths are singletons; the top ten hold about 4.6%. Sequencing used peripheral blood. The receptors come from a man aged 25-45 years with COVID-19, enrolled during active disease.

The gene calls are TRBV2 and TRBJ2-1, with TRBD1 as a possible D gene (5 bases). CDR3 length: 11 residues. Germline V gene data show CDR1 as SNHLY and CDR2 as FYNNEI. CDR3 residues: CARQIYNEQFF. In DNA form, the CDR3 reads TGTGCGAGACAGATCTACAATGAGCAGTTCTTC.

The chain has TRBV2 and TRBJ1-3, with D unresolved. This CDR3 is 15 amino acids long. Trimming stripped 6 bases from V and 0 bases from J, with 12 bases between. Germline loops: CDR1 SNHLY, CDR2 FYNNEI. The CDR3 reads CASRSWYSSGNTIYF. The CDR3 coding sequence is TGTGCCAGCAGATCATGGTACAGCTCTGGAAACACCATATATTTT.

The rearrangement uses TRBV28 and TRBJ2-7; TRBD1 aligns across 8 bases. Trimming cost V 6 bases and J 3 bases; bases outside gene matches: 7. Germline CDR1 reads MDHEN; CDR2 reads SYDVKM. The CDR3 totals 14 residues. CDR3 loop: CASRRTGKRYEQYF. In nucleotides, the CDR3 is TGTGCCAGCAGGCGGACAGGGAAGCGCTACGAGCAGTACTTC.

The gene calls are TRBV5-8 and TRBJ1-1; D gene unclear. CDR1 and CDR2 (germline): SGHTS, YDEGEE. V gave up 0 bases and J gave up 1 base, with 10 bases separating them. CDR3 length equals 15 residues. The CDR3 loop is CASSLVLFGNTEAFF. In nucleotides, the CDR3 is TGTGCCAGCAGCTTGGTCCTATTTGGGAACACTGAAGCTTTCTTT.

The chain employs TRBV5-1 and TRBJ2-3; D may be TRBD1 (5 bases). Germline V lookup: CDR1 SGHRS, CDR2 YFSETQ. The CDR3 loop spans 16 amino acids. The V and J ends lost 4 bases and 0 bases respectively, with 15 bases between them. The CDR3 spells CASSPPSQGSTDTQYF. The DNA for the CDR3 is TGCGCCAGCAGCCCCCCGTCCCAGGGAAGCACAGATACGCAGTATTTT. The entire variable domain, with the rest obtained from reference TRBV5-1 and TRBJ2-3, is as follows: KAGVTQTPRYLIKTRGQQVTLSCSPISGHRSVSWYQQTPGQGLQFLFEYFSETQRNKGNFPGRFSGRQFSNSRSEMNVSTLELGDSALYLCASSPPSQGSTDTQYFGPGTRLTVL.

This chain uses TRBV19 with TRBJ1-1; 7 nucleotides match TRBD1. The CDR3 runs to 14 residues. The germline gives CDR1 LNHDA, CDR2 SQIVND (reference sequence). V lost 5 bases to trimming and J lost 8 bases; unmatched junction nucleotides: 11. Here the CDR3 DNA reads TGTGCCAGTAGTGAGGGACAGCCGGTCAGGGAAGCTTTCTTT. Protein product: CASSEGQPVREAFF. Complete variable domain (other parts from reference TRBV19 and TRBJ1-1): DGGITQSPKYLFRKEGQNVTLSCEQNLNHDAMYWYRQDPGQGLRLIYYSQIVNDFQKGDIAEGYSVSREKKESFPLTVTSAQKNPTAFYLCASSEGQPVREAFFGQGTRLTVV.

The chain employs TRBV10-3 and TRBJ2-3; TRBD1 might be the D (6 bases). The CDR3 contains 13 residues. Germline V gives CDR1 ENHRY, CDR2 SYGVKD. The V end was cut by 10 bases, the J end by 3 bases, with 14 bases between. CDR3: CATGDQGTDTQYF. CDR3 coding DNA: TGTGCCACAGGGGACCAGGGGACAGATACGCAGTATTTT.

The J gene is TRBJ1-1, the V gene TRBV28; unclear D gene. V lost 6 bases and J 10 bases, leaving 15 bases between the germline ends. This CDR3 region has 12 residues. Germline V gene lookup returns CDR1 MDHEN and CDR2 SYDVKM. Written as DNA, the CDR3 is TGTGCCAGCAGCCCCCTGGTCCTGAGAGCTTTCTTT. Protein product: CASSPLVLRAFF.

This chain connects TRBV27 to TRBJ2-2; no clear D gene. The ends were cut back, 2 bases at V and 0 bases at J, with 4 bases in the middle. CDR1 and CDR2 (germline): MNHEY, SMNVEV (reference sequence). This CDR3 comprises 14 residues. The CDR3 coding sequence is TGTGCCAGCAGTTTAAGCCCGAACACCGGGGAGCTGTTTTTT. Residues: CASSLSPNTGELFF.

The chain combines TRBV28 with TRBJ2-1; 7 bases line up with TRBD2. The ends lost 3 bases at V and 5 bases at J; junction bases unmatched: 7. The CDR3 extends over 15 amino acids. Germline CDR1 is MDHEN and CDR2 is SYDVKM. CDR3 sequence reads: CASSFAGVLDNEQFF. In nucleotides, the CDR3 is TGTGCCAGCAGTTTTGCGGGAGTACTAGACAATGAGCAGTTCTTC. Filled out from reference TRBV28 and TRBJ2-1, the complete variable domain reads DVKVTQSSRYLVKRTGEKVFLECVQDMDHENMFWYRQDPGLGLRLIYFSYDVKMKEKGDIPEGYSVSREKKERFSLILESASTNQTSMYLCASSFAGVLDNEQFFGPGTRLTVL.

The table lists this clone with a count of one. V gene TRBV5-3 combines with J gene TRBJ1-1; no clear D. TRBV5-3 has ORF status, its function being uncertain. This CDR3 contains 13 residues. Trimming shortened V by 0 bases and J by 2 bases, and 5 bases separated the two germline ends. CDR3 nucleotides: TGTGCCAGAAGCTTGGCAGTTAACACTGAAGCTTTCTTT. It codes for CARSLAVNTEAFF.

This clone showed up just once. The CDR3 DNA is TGTGCCAGCACGGACAGGGGGAATTACAATGAGCAGTTCTTC. Translating gives CASTDRGNYNEQFF. The V and J genes are TRBV27 and TRBJ2-1; 10 bases line up with TRBD1. The trim removed 7 bases at V and 4 bases at J, leaving 4 bases unmatched. Germline lookup yields CDR1 MNHEY and CDR2 SMNVEV (reference sequence). The CDR3 runs to 14 residues.

The chain recombines TRBV7-3 with TRBJ2-2; TRBD1 matches at 7 bases. This CDR3 spans 16 amino acids. Germline-derived CDR1 and CDR2 are SGHTA and FQGTGA. V gave up 2 bases and J gave up 5 bases; unmatched junction bases: 8. CDR3 DNA: TGTGCCAGCAGCTTACAGGGGGTTAGGGGAACCGGGGAGCTGTTTTTT. This sequence encodes CASSLQGVRGTGELFF. Combining the CDR3 with reference TRBV7-3 and TRBJ2-2 gives the whole variable domain GAGVSQTPSNKVTEKGKYVELRCDPISGHTALYWYRQSLGQGPEFLIYFQGTGAADDSGLPNDRFFAVRPEGSVSTLKIQRTERGDSAVYLCASSLQGVRGTGELFFGEGSRLTVL.

The V call is TRBV19, the J call TRBJ2-1; TRBD2 is a possible D gene (5 bases). Germline V gives CDR1 LNHDA, CDR2 SQIVND (reference sequence). There are 16 residues in the CDR3. V was clipped by 5 bases and J by 5 bases, with 19 bases between them. In DNA form, the CDR3 reads TGTGCCAGTAGTTTCCCAGGACGGGGTTGGGACAATGAGCAGTTCTTC. It codes for CASSFPGRGWDNEQFF.

The J gene is TRBJ1-2, the V gene TRBV11-2, with D uncertain. Trimming shortened V by 3 bases and J by 2 bases, and 13 bases separated the two germline ends. CDR1 is SGHAT, CDR2 FQNNGV, per germline. The CDR3 extends over 15 amino acids. In DNA, the CDR3 is TGTGCCAGCAGCTTTGGCCCCGACACGAACTATGGCTACACCTTC. It translates to CASSFGPDTNYGYTF.

This clone has only a few counts. The chain has TRBV28 and TRBJ1-6; a possible D gene is TRBD1 (6 bases). The germline gives CDR1 MDHEN, CDR2 SYDVKM. The length of the CDR3 is 15 residues. V lost 4 bases and J 4 bases, leaving 11 bases between the germline ends. The CDR3: CASSSPGQYNSPLHF. The CDR3 DNA sequence: TGTGCCAGCAGTTCTCCTGGACAGTATAATTCACCCCTCCACTTT.

The chain uses TRBV11-3 and TRBJ2-3; 11 nucleotides align to TRBD2. The V gene's germline CDR1 is SGHNT and CDR2 YENEEA. Losses at the gene ends were 1 base for V and 0 bases for J; bases not matched to a gene: 9. The CDR3 is made up of 19 amino acids. The CDR3 DNA reads as TGTGCCAGCAGCTTAGCTATCCTAGCGGGAGGATCTAGCACAGATACGCAGTATTTT. Translation gives CASSLAILAGGSSTDTQYF.

The V call is TRBV4-3, the J call TRBJ1-1; 7 bases match TRBD1. Germline loops: CDR1 LGHNA, CDR2 YSLEER. The CDR3 runs to 13 residues. V trimming: 4 bases; J trimming: 7 bases; junction bases outside the gene matches: 6. This chain's CDR3 is CASSPGPGGEAFF. CDR3 bases: TGCGCCAGCAGCCCCGGCCCAGGGGGTGAAGCTTTCTTT.

The V gene is TRBV28, the J gene TRBJ1-2, with TRBD1 matching 8 bases. The CDR3 sequence is 15 residues long. The germline V gene encodes CDR1 MDHEN and CDR2 SYDVKM. The ends lost 2 bases at V and 5 bases at J; junction bases unmatched: 7. The CDR3 loop reads CASSLRDRGAYGYTF. In DNA form, the CDR3 reads TGTGCCAGCAGTTTACGAGACAGGGGTGCTTATGGCTACACCTTC.

This clone was counted only a few times. The chain combines TRBV5-1 with TRBJ2-3; a weak D match, TRBD2 (6 bases). V lost 4 bases and J 6 bases, leaving 15 bases between the germline ends. Germline V gives CDR1 SGHRS, CDR2 YFSETQ. CDR3 length: 14 residues. CDR3 amino acids: CASSRGIMGDTQYF. The CDR3, as DNA: TGCGCCAGCAGCCGGGGGATCATGGGGGATACGCAGTATTTT.

The CDR3 region has the DNA TGTGCCAGCAGCTTAATGGGGACAGGGTTCTCCTACAATGAGCAGTTCTTC. It codes for CASSLMGTGFSYNEQFF. The chain combines TRBV7-6 with TRBJ2-1, with 9 positions matching TRBD1. Germline-derived CDR1 and CDR2 are SGHVS and FNYEAQ. The CDR3 is made up of 17 amino acids. Germline trimming cut 2 bases from V and 0 bases from J; bases unmatched to any gene: 5. Variable domain in full (rest from reference TRBV7-6 and TRBJ2-1): GAGVSQSPRYKVTKRGQDVALRCDPISGHVSLYWYRQALGQGPEFLTYFNYEAQQDKSGLPNDRFSAERPEGSISTLTIQRTEQRDSAMYRCASSLMGTGFSYNEQFFGPGTRLTVL.

The rearrangement joins TRBV5-5 to TRBJ1-2; TRBD1 is a possible D gene (6 bases). Trimming stripped 3 bases from V and 12 bases from J, with 15 bases between. CDR3 length: 12 amino acids. CDR1 and CDR2 (germline): SGHKS, YYEKEE (reference sequence). The CDR3 is CASSYWIQGNTF. For the CDR3, the DNA is TGTGCCAGCAGCTATTGGATCCAGGGGAACACCTTC.

The CDR3 sequence: CASSLDIDSYGYTF. CDR3 in DNA: TGTGCCAGCAGCTTGGACATTGATAGCTATGGCTACACCTTC. The chain employs TRBV7-3 and TRBJ1-2; TRBD1 is a possible D gene (5 bases). This CDR3 region has 14 residues. Germline lookup yields CDR1 SGHTA and CDR2 FQGTGA. V was cut by 3 bases and J by 4 bases, with 12 bases left in between.

CDR3 bases: TGTGCCAGCAGCCAAGATCTCGGGCGGGAGCGAAGGGGTGGTGAGCAGTTCTTC. Protein sequence: CASSQDLGRERRGGEQFF. J is TRBJ2-1 and V is TRBV4-2; 7 positions match TRBD2. The length of the CDR3 is 18 residues. Germline values: CDR1 LGHNA, CDR2 YNFKEQ. V shed 0 bases and J 9 bases; nucleotides not matched to a gene: 17.

This sequence joins TRBV9 and TRBJ2-7; D possibly corresponds to TRBD1 (6 bases). This CDR3 region has 14 residues. Between the trimmed V and J ends, which lost 3 bases and 1 base, there was a span of 11 bases. The V gene's germline CDR1 is SGDLS and CDR2 YYNGEE. The CDR3 protein is CASSARGQSYEQYF. Here the CDR3 DNA reads TGTGCCAGCAGCGCCCGAGGACAGTCCTACGAGCAGTACTTC.

The gene calls are TRBV25-1 and TRBJ2-7; 7 nucleotides match TRBD2. Per the germline V gene, CDR1 is MGHDK and CDR2 is SYGVNS. V lost 5 bases, J lost 3 bases, and 7 bases stayed unmatched. This CDR3 has 14 amino acids. The CDR3: CASSRPGGVYEQYF. Written as DNA, the CDR3 is TGTGCCAGCAGTCGCCCGGGGGGAGTCTACGAGCAGTACTTC.

The sample holds one count of this clone. This chain links TRBV4-2 with TRBJ1-6, with TRBD1 as a possible D gene (6 bases). This CDR3 spans 16 amino acids. The germline CDR1 and CDR2 sequences are LGHNA and YNFKEQ. Trimming shortened V by 1 base and J by 11 bases, and 18 bases separated the two germline ends. The CDR3 DNA sequence: TGTGCCAGCAGCCAAGCTGGGGGGGCCTGGAATACACCCCTCCACTTT. It encodes CASSQAGGAWNTPLHF.

This chain uses TRBV7-3 with TRBJ2-3; 12 positions match TRBD1. This CDR3 has 16 residues. Trimming removed 4 bases from V and 2 bases from J; junction bases left unmatched: 4. Germline V gene sequence: CDR1 SGHTA, CDR2 FQGTGA. The chain's CDR3 is CASSSGTGGFTDTQYF. CDR3 nucleotide sequence: TGTGCCAGCAGCTCCGGGACAGGGGGCTTCACAGATACGCAGTATTTT.

The genes are TRBV28 and TRBJ2-7; the D gene is possibly TRBD2 (7 bases). V dropped 3 bases and J dropped 4 bases, with 16 bases sitting between them. The length of the CDR3 is 15 residues. The germline V gene has CDR1 MDHEN and CDR2 SYDVKM. This CDR3 reads CASSFRGAKRYEQYF. In nucleotides, the CDR3 is TGTGCCAGCAGTTTTCGGGGGGCCAAGAGATACGAGCAGTACTTC.

V usage is TRBV10-3 and J usage is TRBJ2-2; no definite D call. Germline CDR1 is ENHRY and CDR2 is SYGVKD. V lost 0 bases to trimming and J lost 2 bases, with 4 bases between them. CDR3 size: 14 residues. The CDR3 sequence is CAISESRNTGELFF. In nucleotides, the CDR3 is TGTGCCATCAGTGAGTCGCGAAACACCGGGGAGCTGTTTTTT.

Comments on this clone: In the same sample, other DNA sequences code for this CDR3. The genes are TRBV6-5 and TRBJ2-3; possible D gene TRBD2, 6 bases. Between the trimmed V and J ends, which lost 5 bases and 3 bases, there was a span of 9 bases. The CDR3 runs to 13 residues. The germline gives CDR1 MNHEY, CDR2 SVGAGI. The CDR3 loop is CASSPGGTDTQYF. The CDR3 DNA is TGTGCCAGCAGTCCTGGGGGGACAGATACGCAGTATTTT.

This sequence joins TRBV7-8 and TRBJ2-1; 11 bases map to TRBD2. CDR1 SGHVS and CDR2 FQNEAQ come from the germline V gene. The CDR3 covers 18 residues. V trimming: 1 base; J trimming: 8 bases; junction bases outside the gene matches: 13. CDR3 region: CASSLGYPQLAGAHEQFF. The CDR3 nucleotides read TGTGCCAGCAGCTTAGGGTACCCTCAACTAGCGGGAGCTCATGAGCAGTTCTTC.